These T cell receptor beta chains were read from a single sample in a study of technical replicates of blood from a few donors. Generated by immunoSEQ multiplex PCR, the TCRdb table keeps only in-frame clones and is missing some. The table shows fewer than 90,000 clones, with approximately 94% occurring only once. The sequenced material came from T cells isolated from PBMCs. Receptors originate from a human donor in good health. The CDR3 runs from the conserved cysteine through the conserved F or W. A D gene is named only where the DNA matches it firmly. The size entry is marked missing in some rows and otherwise reads once, few, many or a size class.

cdr3_nt cdr3_aa j_call clone_size v_call d_call
TGTGCCAGCATCACAGGGGGCTTAGGCTACACCTTC CASITGGLGYTF TRBJ1-2 . TRBV5-6 TRBD1
TGTGCCACCAGCAGAATAAACACTGAAGCTTTCTTT CATSRINTEAFF TRBJ1-1 . TRBV15 .
TGTGCCATCAGTGTGGGGACAGGGGGCAACACTGAAGCTTTCTTT CAISVGTGGNTEAFF TRBJ1-1 . TRBV10-3 TRBD1
TGTGCCACCAGCAGAAGGACAGGCTACGAGCAGTACTTC CATSRRTGYEQYF TRBJ2-7 . TRBV15 TRBD1
TGTGCCAGCAGTTTAAGTGACAGGGGCAATCAGCCCCAGCATTTT CASSLSDRGNQPQHF TRBJ1-5 . TRBV27 TRBD1
TGTGCCTGGAGTGTACTCCCCCTCGGGGTGGATGAGCAGTTCTTC CAWSVLPLGVDEQFF TRBJ2-1 . TRBV30 .
TGTGCCAGCAGTCGGACTAGCGGAGTGACATTCTTC CASSRTSGVTFF TRBJ2-1 . TRBV6-5 TRBD2
TGTGCCAGCTTCGGACAGGAAAACTACGAGCAGTACTTC CASFGQENYEQYF TRBJ2-7 once TRBV6-1 TRBD1
TGTGCCAGCGGTGGGGGCAACACTGAAGCTTTCTTT CASGGGNTEAFF TRBJ1-1 few TRBV28 .
TGTGCCAGCAGCCAGGGCAGGGGGCAGTACTTC CASSQGRGQYF TRBJ2-7 . TRBV4-2 .
TGTGCCAGCAGTGAATTAGTACAGACTGAAGCTTTCTTT CASSELVQTEAFF TRBJ1-1 . TRBV2 .
TGTGCCAGCAGCGTACAGGGGGCCATGAACACTGAAGCTTTCTTT CASSVQGAMNTEAFF TRBJ1-1 once TRBV9 TRBD1
TGTGGTACAGGGGGCCGGTATGGCTACACCTTC CGTGGRYGYTF TRBJ1-2 . TRBV28 TRBD1
TGTGCCAGCAGCGTAGGTGTTACCTACGAGCAGTACTTC CASSVGVTYEQYF TRBJ2-7 . TRBV9 .
TGTGCCAGCAGTTCCTCCGGGACAGGGGACACAGATACGCAGTATTTT CASSSSGTGDTDTQYF TRBJ2-3 . TRBV28 TRBD1
TGCGCCAGCAGTGGCATAGCGGGTTCTAAAAACATTCAGTACTTC CASSGIAGSKNIQYF TRBJ2-4 . TRBV5-1 TRBD2
TGTGCCAGTACCCCTACAGGTTCTGGGGCCAACGTCCTGACTTTC CASTPTGSGANVLTF TRBJ2-6 few TRBV19 .
TGTGCCTGGACTAGCACAGATACGCAGTATTTT CAWTSTDTQYF TRBJ2-3 . TRBV30 .
TGTGCCAGCAGTGAACAGGGAACTGAAGCTTTCTTT CASSEQGTEAFF TRBJ1-1 . TRBV6-1 .
TGTGCCAGCAGTTTCGCGGGGCGAGGCACTGAAGCTTTCTTT CASSFAGRGTEAFF TRBJ1-1 . TRBV27 .
TGTGCCAGCAGTACTATTACGTCTATGAACACTGAAGCTTTCTTT CASSTITSMNTEAFF TRBJ1-1 . TRBV27 .
TGTGCCACCAGCGAAGACAGAAGGAAACTGTTTTTT CATSEDRRKLFF TRBJ1-4 . TRBV15 .
TGTGCCAGCAGTGAAGCGCGCAGCGCCGGGGAGCTGTTTTTT CASSEARSAGELFF TRBJ2-2 . TRBV6-1 .
TGTGCCAGCAGTGCTAGCGGGAACCCTTGCTACGAGCAGTACTTC CASSASGNPCYEQYF TRBJ2-7 . TRBV6-4 TRBD2